The following is a TCR beta chain sequence with its context. This entry comes from a study of CD8 T cells in Susac syndrome. The germline V gene encodes CDR1 MNHEY and CDR2 SMNVEV (reference sequence). V lost 0 bases and J lost 3, with 12 bases in between. The CDR3 has 16 residues. Random-hexamer reverse transcription was applied to about 0.45 to 1 ug RNA. The amplification used immunoSEQ multiplex PCR on TCR beta CDR3; it spanned 54 Vbeta and 13 Jbeta. TCRdb fed the immunoSEQ multiplex PCR reads into MiXCR, producing one record per CDR3 protein. Here the sample spans 160,000 or so distinct CDR3 sequences, over 85% being singletons. Each multiple sclerosis control was a treatment-naive patient with relapsing-remitting disease that was either stable or active.

The chain employs TRBV27 and TRBJ2-1; the D gene could be TRBD1 or TRBD2 (6 bases each). This TCR derives from a human donor with multiple sclerosis. Material for sequencing was CD8+ T cells from PBMCs. DNA of the CDR3: TGTGCCAGCAGTTTATCGGGGGGCCCCCGCTACAATGAGCAGTTCTTC. It specifies CASSLSGGPRYNEQFF.